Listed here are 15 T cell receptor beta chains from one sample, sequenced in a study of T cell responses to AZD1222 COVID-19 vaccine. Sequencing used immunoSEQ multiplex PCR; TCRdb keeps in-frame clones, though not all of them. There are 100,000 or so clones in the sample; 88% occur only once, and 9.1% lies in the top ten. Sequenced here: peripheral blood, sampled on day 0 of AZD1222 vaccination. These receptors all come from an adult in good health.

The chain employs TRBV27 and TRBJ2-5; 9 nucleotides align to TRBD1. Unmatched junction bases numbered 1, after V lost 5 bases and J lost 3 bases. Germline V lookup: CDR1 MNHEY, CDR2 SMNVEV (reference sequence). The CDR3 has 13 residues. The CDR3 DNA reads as TGTGCCAGCAGTAGGACAGGGGAAGAGACCCAGTACTTC. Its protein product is CASSRTGEETQYF.

CDR3 sequence reads: CSASWAGVLSTDTQYF. The CDR3 DNA is TGCAGTGCTAGTTGGGCGGGAGTTTTGTCCACAGATACGCAGTATTTT. This chain links TRBV20-1 with TRBJ2-3; TRBD2 matches at 7 bases. The V gene end was trimmed by 3 bases and the J gene end by 2 bases; junction bases not matched to a gene: 11. CDR1 and CDR2 (germline): DFQATT, SNEGSKA (reference sequence). The CDR3 has 16 residues.

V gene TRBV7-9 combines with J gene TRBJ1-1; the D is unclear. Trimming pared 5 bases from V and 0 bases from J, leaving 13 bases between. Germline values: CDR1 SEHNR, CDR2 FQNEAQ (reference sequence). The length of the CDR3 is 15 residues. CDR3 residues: CASSPMAAMNTEAFF. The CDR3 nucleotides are TGTGCCAGCAGCCCGATGGCAGCCATGAACACTGAAGCTTTCTTT.

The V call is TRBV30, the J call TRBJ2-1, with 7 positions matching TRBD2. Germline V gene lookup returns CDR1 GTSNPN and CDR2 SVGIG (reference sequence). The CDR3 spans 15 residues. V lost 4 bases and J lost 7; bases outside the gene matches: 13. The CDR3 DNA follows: TGTGCCTGGACCCCAGGACTAGTTGAGGGAAATGAGCAGTTCTTC. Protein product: CAWTPGLVEGNEQFF. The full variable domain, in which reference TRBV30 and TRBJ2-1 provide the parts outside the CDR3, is SQTIHQWPATLVQPVGSPLSLECTVEGTSNPNLYWYRQAAGRGLQLLFYSVGIGQISSEVPQNLSASRPQDRQFILSSKKLLLSDSGFYLCAWTPGLVEGNEQFFGPGTRLTVL.

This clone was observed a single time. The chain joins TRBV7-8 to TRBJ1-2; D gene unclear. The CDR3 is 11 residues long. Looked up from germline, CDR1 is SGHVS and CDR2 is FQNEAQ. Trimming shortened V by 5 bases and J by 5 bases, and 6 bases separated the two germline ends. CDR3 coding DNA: TGTGCCAGCAGCCAAGGGTATGGCTACACCTTC. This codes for CASSQGYGYTF.

CDR3 in DNA: TGTGCCAGCAGTTTAGTAGCAGATTATGGCTACACCTTC. Its protein is CASSLVADYGYTF. The chain recombines TRBV27 with TRBJ1-2; D is unresolved. The V end was cut by 2 bases, the J end by 5 bases, with 9 bases between. The CDR3 is 13 amino acids. Germline V gives CDR1 MNHEY, CDR2 SMNVEV (reference sequence).

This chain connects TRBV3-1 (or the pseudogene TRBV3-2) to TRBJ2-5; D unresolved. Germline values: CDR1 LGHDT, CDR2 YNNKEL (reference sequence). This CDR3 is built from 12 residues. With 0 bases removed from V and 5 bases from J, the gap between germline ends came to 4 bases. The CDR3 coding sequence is TGTGCCAGCAGCCAAGAGGTCGAGACCCAGTACTTC. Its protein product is CASSQEVETQYF.

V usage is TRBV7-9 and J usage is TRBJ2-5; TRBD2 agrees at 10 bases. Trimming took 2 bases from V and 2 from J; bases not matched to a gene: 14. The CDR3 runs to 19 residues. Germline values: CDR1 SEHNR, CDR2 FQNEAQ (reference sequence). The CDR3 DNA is TGTGCCAGCAGCTTATATCGGCTAGCGGGAGTGGAGGGGCAAGAGACCCAGTACTTC. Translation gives CASSLYRLAGVEGQETQYF.

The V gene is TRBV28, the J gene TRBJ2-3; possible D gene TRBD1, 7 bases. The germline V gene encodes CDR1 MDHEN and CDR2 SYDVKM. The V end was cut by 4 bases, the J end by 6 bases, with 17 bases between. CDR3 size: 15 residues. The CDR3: CASSSAAGGRDTQYF. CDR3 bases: TGTGCCAGCAGTTCCGCCGCAGGGGGGAGGGATACGCAGTATTTT.

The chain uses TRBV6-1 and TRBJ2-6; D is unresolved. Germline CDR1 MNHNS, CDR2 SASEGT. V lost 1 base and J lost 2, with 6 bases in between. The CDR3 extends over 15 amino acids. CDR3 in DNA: TGTGCCAGCAGTGAAGGTGGCACTGGGGCCAACGTCCTGACTTTC. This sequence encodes CASSEGGTGANVLTF.

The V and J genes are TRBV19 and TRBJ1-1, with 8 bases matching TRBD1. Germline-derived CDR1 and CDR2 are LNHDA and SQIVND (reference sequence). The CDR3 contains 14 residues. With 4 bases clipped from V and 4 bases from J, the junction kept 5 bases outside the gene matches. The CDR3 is CASSRTGIGTEAFF. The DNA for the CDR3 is TGTGCCAGTAGTAGGACAGGGATCGGCACTGAAGCTTTCTTT.

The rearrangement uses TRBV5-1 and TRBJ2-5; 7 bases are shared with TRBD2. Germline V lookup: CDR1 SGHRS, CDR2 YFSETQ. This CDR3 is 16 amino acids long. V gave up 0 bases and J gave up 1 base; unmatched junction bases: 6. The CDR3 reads CASSLAILAAQETQYF. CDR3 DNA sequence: TGCGCCAGCAGCTTGGCCATCCTAGCGGCCCAAGAGACCCAGTACTTC.

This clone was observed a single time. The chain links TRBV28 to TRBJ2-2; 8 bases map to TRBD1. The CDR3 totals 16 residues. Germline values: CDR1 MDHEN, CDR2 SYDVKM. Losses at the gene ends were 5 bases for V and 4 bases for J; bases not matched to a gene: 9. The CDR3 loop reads CASSNDRGSRTGELFF. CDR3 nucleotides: TGTGCCAGCAGTAACGACAGGGGTTCACGCACCGGGGAGCTGTTTTTT.

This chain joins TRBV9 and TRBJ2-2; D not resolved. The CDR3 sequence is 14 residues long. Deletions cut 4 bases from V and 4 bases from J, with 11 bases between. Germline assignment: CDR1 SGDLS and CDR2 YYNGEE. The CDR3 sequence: CASSPVTGTGELFF. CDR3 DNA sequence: TGTGCCAGCAGCCCTGTCACGGGCACCGGGGAGCTGTTTTTT.

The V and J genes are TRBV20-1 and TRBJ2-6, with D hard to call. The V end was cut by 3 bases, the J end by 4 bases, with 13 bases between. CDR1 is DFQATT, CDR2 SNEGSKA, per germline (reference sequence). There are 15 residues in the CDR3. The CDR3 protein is CSASFDFSGANVLTF. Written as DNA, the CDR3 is TGCAGTGCTAGTTTCGACTTCTCGGGGGCCAACGTCCTGACTTTC.